What follows are 8 T cell receptor beta chains derived from one specimen sequenced in a study of blood T cell repertoires in COVID-19. Profiling relied on immunoSEQ multiplex PCR, and the TCRdb table lists in-frame clones only, not all of them. The sample yields 60,000 or so clones, approximately 89% seen once. Specimen: peripheral blood. These receptors all stem from a woman aged 60-70 years with active COVID-19.

The gene calls are TRBV7-3 and TRBJ2-2; D might be TRBD1 (6 bases). The CDR3 spans 13 residues. Trimming took off 5 bases at V and 7 bases at J, with 11 bases between the two ends. Germline V gene sequence: CDR1 SGHTA, CDR2 FQGTGA. For the CDR3, the DNA is TGTGCCAGCAGCCAGGGGCTGGGCGGGGAGCTGTTTTTT. This translates into CASSQGLGGELFF.

The J gene is TRBJ2-1, the V gene TRBV20-1; TRBD2 matches at 7 bases. CDR1 DFQATT and CDR2 SNEGSKA come from the germline V gene (reference sequence). The CDR3 has 11 residues. The CDR3 region is CGLGSYNEQFF. The DNA for the CDR3 is TGCGGACTAGGGTCCTACAATGAGCAGTTCTTC.

The chain carries TRBV7-8 and TRBJ2-2; 8 bases align to TRBD2. The CDR3 sequence is 15 residues long. Looked up from germline, CDR1 is SGHVS and CDR2 is FQNEAQ. V dropped 5 bases and J dropped 8; count of bases not matched to a gene: 10. This CDR3 reads CASSPAVAGMGELFF. CDR3 DNA: TGTGCCAGCAGCCCCGCGGTAGCGGGGATGGGGGAGCTGTTTTTT.

The V and J genes are TRBV9 and TRBJ2-7; 10 nucleotides agree with TRBD2. The CDR3 contains 16 residues. V dropped 0 bases and J dropped 3; count of bases not matched to a gene: 6. In germline, CDR1 is SGDLS, CDR2 YYNGEE. The CDR3 here is CASSVGPSGGDYEQYF. The CDR3 DNA reads TGTGCCAGCAGCGTAGGTCCTAGCGGGGGTGACTACGAGCAGTACTTC.

The rearrangement links TRBV9 to TRBJ2-5, with 9 bases aligning to TRBD1. V was pared by 4 bases and J by 1 base, with 2 bases of the junction left unmatched. Looked up from germline, CDR1 is SGDLS and CDR2 is YYNGEE. The CDR3 contains 14 residues. The CDR3 reads CASSLDRGQETQYF. CDR3 sequence (DNA): TGTGCCAGCAGCTTGGACAGGGGCCAAGAGACCCAGTACTTC.

V gene TRBV30 combines with J gene TRBJ2-3; 8 bases are shared with TRBD1. V dropped 5 bases and J dropped 3; count of bases not matched to a gene: 16. The CDR3 runs to 17 residues. The germline V gene encodes CDR1 GTSNPN and CDR2 SVGIG (reference sequence). CDR3 in amino acids: CAWAPGTGRPTTDTQYF. The DNA for the CDR3 is TGTGCCTGGGCACCCGGGACAGGAAGGCCCACGACAGATACGCAGTATTTT.

The V gene is TRBV19, the J gene TRBJ1-6; TRBD1 is a possible D gene (6 bases). With 4 bases removed from V and 10 bases from J, the gap between germline ends came to 14 bases. Germline CDR1 reads LNHDA; CDR2 reads SQIVND (reference sequence). This CDR3 is built from 14 residues. This CDR3 reads CASSTNRDRSPLHF. CDR3 nucleotide sequence: TGTGCCAGTAGTACTAACAGGGATCGATCACCCCTCCACTTT.

The J gene is TRBJ2-2, the V gene TRBV4-1; 10 positions agree with TRBD2. The CDR3 spans 17 residues. CDR1 is MGHRA, CDR2 YSYEKL, per germline. Trimming at V came to 1 base and at J to 7 bases, leaving 9 bases not matched to a gene. In DNA, the CDR3 is TGCGCCAGCAGCCAAGGGTTGTCTAGCGGGGGAATCGGGGAGCTGTTTTTT. Amino acid sequence: CASSQGLSSGGIGELFF.